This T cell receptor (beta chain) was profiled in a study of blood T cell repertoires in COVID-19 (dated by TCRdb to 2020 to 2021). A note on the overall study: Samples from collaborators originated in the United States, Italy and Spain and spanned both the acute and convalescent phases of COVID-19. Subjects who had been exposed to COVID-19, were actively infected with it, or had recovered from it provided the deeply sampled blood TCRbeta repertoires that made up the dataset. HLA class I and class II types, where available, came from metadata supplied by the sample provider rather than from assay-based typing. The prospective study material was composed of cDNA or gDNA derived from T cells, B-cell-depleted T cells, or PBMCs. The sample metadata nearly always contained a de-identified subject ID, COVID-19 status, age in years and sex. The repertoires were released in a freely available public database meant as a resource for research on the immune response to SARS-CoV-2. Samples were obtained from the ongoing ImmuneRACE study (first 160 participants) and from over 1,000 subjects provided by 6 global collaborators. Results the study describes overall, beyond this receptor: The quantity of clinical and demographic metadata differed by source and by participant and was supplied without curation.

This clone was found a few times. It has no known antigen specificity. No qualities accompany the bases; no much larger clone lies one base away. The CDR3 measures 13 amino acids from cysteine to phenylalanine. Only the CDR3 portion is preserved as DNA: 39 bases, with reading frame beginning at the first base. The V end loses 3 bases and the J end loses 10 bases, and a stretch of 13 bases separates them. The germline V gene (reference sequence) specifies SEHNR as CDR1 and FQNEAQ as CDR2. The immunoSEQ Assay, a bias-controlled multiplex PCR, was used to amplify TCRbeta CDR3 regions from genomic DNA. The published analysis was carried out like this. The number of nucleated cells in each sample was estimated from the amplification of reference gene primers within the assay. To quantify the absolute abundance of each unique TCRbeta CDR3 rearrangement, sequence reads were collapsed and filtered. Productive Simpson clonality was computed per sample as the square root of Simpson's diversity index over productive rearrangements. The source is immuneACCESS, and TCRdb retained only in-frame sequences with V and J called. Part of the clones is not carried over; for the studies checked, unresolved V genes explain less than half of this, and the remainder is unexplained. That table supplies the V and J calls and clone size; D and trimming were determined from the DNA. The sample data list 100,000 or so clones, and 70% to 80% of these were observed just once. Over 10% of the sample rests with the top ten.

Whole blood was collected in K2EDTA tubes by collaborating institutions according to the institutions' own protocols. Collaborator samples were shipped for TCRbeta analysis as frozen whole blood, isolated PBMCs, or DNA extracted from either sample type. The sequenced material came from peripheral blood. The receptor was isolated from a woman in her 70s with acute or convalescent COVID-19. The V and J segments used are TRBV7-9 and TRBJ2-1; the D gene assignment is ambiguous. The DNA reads TGTGCCAGCAGCTTGAGTACCGACACGGAGCAGTTCTTC. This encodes CASSLSTDTEQFF.